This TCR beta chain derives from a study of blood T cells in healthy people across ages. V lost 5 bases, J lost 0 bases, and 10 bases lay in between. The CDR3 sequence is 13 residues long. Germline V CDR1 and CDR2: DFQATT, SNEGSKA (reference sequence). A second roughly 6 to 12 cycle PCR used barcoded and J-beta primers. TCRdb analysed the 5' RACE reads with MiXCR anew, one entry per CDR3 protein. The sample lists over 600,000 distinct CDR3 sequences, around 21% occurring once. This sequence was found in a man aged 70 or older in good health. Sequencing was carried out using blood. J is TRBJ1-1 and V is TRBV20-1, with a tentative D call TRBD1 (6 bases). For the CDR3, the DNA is TGCAGTGCTGCACAGGGTCTGAACACTGAAGCTTTCTTT. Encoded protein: CSAAQGLNTEAFF.